This record looks at one TCR beta chain sequence and its context. Its antigen is unknown. The data were taken from a study of cytomegalovirus exposure and HLA in healthy donors. Study results and caveats: Most TCR beta V segments were productive about 90% or about 30% of the time in an earlier analysis. Researchers left out some V segments, among them TRBV6-2 and TRBV6-3, as indistinguishable. A later analysis by the authors found several of the most significant clusters apparently linked to common viral pathogens.

13 Jbeta primers and 60 Vbeta primers were used for the PCR. The data were produced by immunoSEQ multiplex PCR, yet TCRdb's version contains in-frame clones alone and is incomplete. The table has roughly 80,000 clones, approximately 67% seen once. This CDR3 is built from 14 residues. Trimming cost V 1 base and J 6 bases; bases outside gene matches: 4. Per the germline V gene, CDR1 is SGHNT and CDR2 is YYREEE (reference sequence). The source material was PBMCs. The chain couples TRBV5-4 to TRBJ2-7; 10 nucleotides line up with TRBD2. The origin of this receptor is a male donor in good health and CMV-seropositive. The CDR3 coding sequence is TGTGCCAGCAGCTTGAATAGCGGGAGGCCCGAGCAGTACTTC. This encodes CASSLNSGRPEQYF. The full variable domain, in which reference TRBV5-4 and TRBJ2-7 provide the parts outside the CDR3, is ETGVTQSPTHLIKTRGQQVTLRCSSQSGHNTVSWYQQALGQGPQFIFQYYREEENGRGNFPPRFSGLQFPNYSSELNVNALELDDSALYLCASSLNSGRPEQYFGPGTRLTVT.